The sequence of this TCR beta chain was determined in a study of shared clonotypes between healthy human individuals. The V end was cut by 5 bases, the J end by 5 bases, with 12 bases between. The CDR3 extends over 14 amino acids. Germline V gene lookup returns CDR1 SEHNR and CDR2 FQNEAQ (reference sequence). Regarding this clone: The antigen remains undetermined.

Study-level points and caveats: On the whole, naive subsets had larger estimated richness than memory subsets had. Clonotypes shared by all four donors outscored non-shared clonotypes in generation probability.

Assay runs were performed at deep level. The authors split each subset's genomic DNA evenly across several immunoSEQ plates. Only in-frame clones appear in the TCRdb table, and some are missing; sequencing was by immunoSEQ multiplex PCR. The table includes around 2,000,000 clones, about 95% detected once. CD8 cells regarded as naive lacked CD45RO, were positively chosen for CCR7, and omitted terminally differentiated effector memory CD45RA+ cells. The sequence derives from a young man in good health. The sequencing input was naive CD8+ T cells sorted from blood. The chain couples TRBV7-9 to TRBJ1-4; D is undetermined. DNA of the CDR3: TGTGCCAGCAGCCCAACGAACGAAAATGAAAAACTGTTTTTT. Translated, it gives CASSPTNENEKLFF.